A single sample gave rise to the 8 T cell receptor beta chains below, sequenced in a study of long-term antiretroviral therapy in people with HIV. immunoSEQ v3.0 was run at survey level. This table comes from immunoSEQ multiplex PCR, and its TCRdb copy is limited to in-frame clones, with some not included. The sample gives about 21,000 clones, about nine tenths of which show up once; roughly 8% is in the top ten. Specimen: unsorted PBMCs, collected 0.2 years before starting antiretroviral therapy. These receptors were collected from a man aged 18 to 29 with HIV.

The chain combines TRBV9 with TRBJ1-4; D is undetermined. Trimming removed 4 bases at V and 7 bases at J, with 14 bases between. The CDR3 is 14 residues long. Per the germline V gene, CDR1 is SGDLS and CDR2 is YYNGEE. CDR3 loop: CASSPYGEGEKLFF. The CDR3 DNA reads TGTGCCAGCAGCCCCTACGGGGAGGGTGAAAAACTGTTTTTT.

The DNA for the CDR3 is TGTGCCAGCAGTGAGTCCGACGGATATGGCTACACCTTC. Encoded protein: CASSESDGYGYTF. The chain uses TRBV25-1 and TRBJ1-2; D is unresolved. V lost 3 bases to trimming and J lost 5 bases, with 10 bases between them. The CDR3 consists of 13 residues. Germline V gene data show CDR1 as MGHDK and CDR2 as SYGVNS.

This clone was seen just once. Its ends do not fully match the called genes, so a read error is possible. The chain recombines TRBV29-1 with TRBJ1-3; D is possibly TRBD1 (5 bases). Germline lookup yields CDR1 SQVTM and CDR2 ANQGSEA. This CDR3 contains 13 residues. The CDR3 DNA reads as TGCAGCGTCGAAGGCAGGGATTTAAACACCATATATTTT. Translation: CSVEGRDLNTIYF.

V usage is TRBV7-9 and J usage is TRBJ2-4, with D hard to call. V was pared by 5 bases and J by 2 bases, with 13 bases between. This CDR3 contains 15 residues. From germline, CDR1 is SEHNR and CDR2 FQNEAQ (reference sequence). The CDR3 DNA reads as TGTGCCAGCAGCGGGAATCTTGGGTCCAAAAACATTCAGTACTTC. Protein sequence: CASSGNLGSKNIQYF.

This clone appeared once. The chain uses TRBV4-1 and TRBJ1-1; a weak D match, TRBD1 (5 bases). The CDR3 is 20 amino acids. Trimming left V 8 bases short and J 4 bases short, with 35 bases between. Germline V CDR1 and CDR2: MGHRA, YSYEKL. The chain's CDR3 is CASLFSSPHLPYDGGTEAFF. CDR3 DNA: TGCGCCAGCCTTTTTAGTTCACCACACTTACCTTACGACGGGGGCACTGAAGCTTTCTTT.

The chain has TRBV4-2 and TRBJ2-6; the D is unclear. V lost 1 base and J 13 bases, leaving 11 bases between the germline ends. There are 13 residues in the CDR3. Looked up from germline, CDR1 is LGHNA and CDR2 is YNFKEQ. Here the CDR3 DNA reads TGTGCCAGCAGCCAAGGGAACCTTCTGGTCCTGACTTTC. The encoded protein is CASSQGNLLVLTF.

The chain couples TRBV6-6 to TRBJ2-2; D uncertain. The germline V gene has CDR1 MNHNY and CDR2 SVGAGI (reference sequence). The CDR3 runs 14 residues. V lost 3 bases, J lost 0 bases, and 5 bases lay in between. The CDR3 DNA follows: TGTGCCAGCAGTTATGCCACGAACACCGGGGAGCTGTTTTTT. It translates to CASSYATNTGELFF.

The chain is built from TRBV30 and TRBJ2-5; D is possibly TRBD1 (6 bases). Per germline, CDR1 GTSNPN and CDR2 SVGIG (reference sequence). The CDR3 has 15 amino acids. With 0 bases removed from V and 2 bases from J, the gap between germline ends came to 13 bases. DNA of the CDR3: TGTGCCTGGAGTGTTTCGGACAGCACACAAGAGACCCAGTACTTC. Encoded protein: CAWSVSDSTQETQYF.